What follows are 13 T cell receptor beta chains derived from one specimen sequenced in a study of blood T cell repertoires in COVID-19. Libraries were prepared by immunoSEQ multiplex PCR; TCRdb keeps only in-frame clonotypes and omits some of them. In the table there are roughly 300,000 clones, 86% of which are singletons. The sequencing input was PBMCs or T cells enriched from blood (not recorded which). Receptors were obtained from a young man who had recovered from COVID-19.

This chain links TRBV3-1 (or the pseudogene TRBV3-2) with TRBJ2-3; 7 nucleotides match TRBD2. J lost 1 base, V lost 1 base, and 14 bases had no gene match. This CDR3 contains 19 residues. Germline V gene lookup returns CDR1 LGHDT and CDR2 YNNKEL (reference sequence). The CDR3 is CASSQGAGLPGRRTDTQYF. CDR3 bases: TGTGCCAGCAGCCAAGGGGCGGGACTACCCGGGCGTCGCACAGATACGCAGTATTTT.

The V call is TRBV11-1, the J call TRBJ1-6; D remains unclear. Looked up from germline, CDR1 is SGHAT and CDR2 is FQDESV (reference sequence). The CDR3 loop spans 16 amino acids. The V and J ends lost 0 bases and 0 bases respectively, with 6 bases between them. CDR3 protein: CASSLAGSSYNSPLHF. The CDR3 region has the DNA TGTGCCAGCAGCTTAGCAGGGAGCTCCTATAATTCACCCCTCCACTTT.

The chain carries TRBV19 and TRBJ1-1; maybe TRBD1 (5 bases). This CDR3 region has 16 residues. Trimming pared 5 bases from V and 1 base from J, leaving 17 bases between. Germline V gene lookup returns CDR1 LNHDA and CDR2 SQIVND (reference sequence). The DNA for the CDR3 is TGTGCCAGTAGTGTTTTAGCAGGCGGGGGGAACACTGAAGCTTTCTTT. It specifies CASSVLAGGGNTEAFF. The full variable domain, in which reference TRBV19 and TRBJ1-1 provide the parts outside the CDR3, is DGGITQSPKYLFRKEGQNVTLSCEQNLNHDAMYWYRQDPGQGLRLIYYSQIVNDFQKGDIAEGYSVSREKKESFPLTVTSAQKNPTAFYLCASSVLAGGGNTEAFFGQGTRLTVV.

The CDR3 DNA is TGTGCCACGAGCGGGGCCTACAATGAGCAGTTCTTC. Residues: CATSGAYNEQFF. The chain employs TRBV19 and TRBJ2-1; 7 nucleotides agree with TRBD2. Losses at the gene ends were 10 bases for V and 2 bases for J; bases not matched to a gene: 2. The CDR3 has 12 amino acids. Germline-derived CDR1 and CDR2 are LNHDA and SQIVND (reference sequence).

The J gene is TRBJ1-3, the V gene TRBV24-1; weak D call: TRBD1 (6 bases). V was clipped by 5 bases and J by 0 bases, with 10 bases between them. The CDR3 totals 15 residues. Germline CDR1 KGHDR, CDR2 SFDVKD. Written as DNA, the CDR3 is TGTGCCACCAGTGGAACAGGGCGCTCTGGAAACACCATATATTTT. Residues: CATSGTGRSGNTIYF.

The chain uses TRBV18 and TRBJ1-1, with TRBD1 matching 7 bases. This CDR3 comprises 13 residues. Looked up from germline, CDR1 is KGHSH and CDR2 is LQKENI. The J segment lost 1 base and the V segment lost 6 bases, leaving 2 bases of the junction unmatched. CDR3 protein: CASSQGENTEAFF. CDR3 nucleotide sequence: TGTGCCAGCTCTCAGGGGGAGAACACTGAAGCTTTCTTT. Variable domain in full (rest from reference TRBV18 and TRBJ1-1): NAGVMQNPRHLVRRRGQEARLRCSPMKGHSHVYWYRQLPEEGLKFMVYLQKENIIDESGMPKERFSAEFPKEGPSILRIQQVVRGDSAAYFCASSQGENTEAFFGQGTRLTVV.

The gene calls are TRBV30 and TRBJ2-1; D is perhaps TRBD2 (5 bases). This CDR3 is 18 amino acids long. CDR1 is GTSNPN, CDR2 SVGIG, per germline (reference sequence). Trimming shortened V by 0 bases and J by 7 bases, and 25 bases separated the two germline ends. CDR3 residues: CAWSVLGRGRRTLNEQFF. The CDR3 DNA reads TGTGCCTGGAGTGTACTAGGACGAGGGCGGAGAACACTTAATGAGCAGTTCTTC.

This chain uses TRBV15 with TRBJ1-5, with D possibly being TRBD1 (6 bases). CDR1 is LNHNV and CDR2 is YYDKDF in the germline V gene (reference sequence). Between the trimmed V and J ends, which lost 4 bases and 6 bases, there was a span of 16 bases. The CDR3 loop spans 15 amino acids. Here the CDR3 DNA reads TGTGCCACCAGCATAGATCAGGGGTTGGGTCAGCCCCAGCATTTT. Translated: CATSIDQGLGQPQHF.

The chain couples TRBV18 to TRBJ1-5; 7 nucleotides line up with TRBD1. The germline V gene has CDR1 KGHSH and CDR2 LQKENI. The trim removed 5 bases at V and 4 bases at J, leaving 8 bases unmatched. The CDR3 loop spans 15 amino acids. As DNA, the CDR3 is TGTGCCAGCTCAGGGTCGACAGGGACGAATCAGCCCCAGCATTTT. It specifies CASSGSTGTNQPQHF.

This clone was counted between two and nine times. J is TRBJ1-6 and V is TRBV28; TRBD1 matches 8 bases. J gave up 6 bases and V 5 bases, and 9 bases lay outside the gene matches. CDR3 length equals 16 residues. CDR1 MDHEN and CDR2 SYDVKM come from the germline V gene. CDR3 amino acids: CASSQTGTGPNSPLHF. As DNA, the CDR3 is TGTGCCAGCAGTCAAACCGGGACAGGCCCTAATTCACCCCTCCACTTT. Looking up the rest from reference TRBV28 and TRBJ1-6 gives the full variable domain: DVKVTQSSRYLVKRTGEKVFLECVQDMDHENMFWYRQDPGLGLRLIYFSYDVKMKEKGDIPEGYSVSREKKERFSLILESASTNQTSMYLCASSQTGTGPNSPLHFGNGTRLTVT.

The gene calls are TRBV24-1 and TRBJ1-2, with 8 bases aligning to TRBD1. V lost 6 bases to trimming and J lost 8 bases; unmatched junction nucleotides: 10. The germline CDR1 and CDR2 sequences are KGHDR and SFDVKD. The CDR3 has 14 residues. The CDR3 DNA is TGTGCCACCAGTTCCTCGCAGGGGGCCAGGGGCTACACCTTC. Translating it yields CATSSSQGARGYTF.

The chain links TRBV5-1 to TRBJ2-1; the D gene is possibly TRBD2 (6 bases). Germline V CDR1 and CDR2: SGHRS, YFSETQ. The CDR3 has 15 amino acids. Deletions cut 3 bases from V and 3 bases from J, with 13 bases between. Written as DNA, the CDR3 is TGCGCCAGCAGCTCCCCTCTTAGCGGCTACAATGAGCAGTTCTTC. Its translation is CASSSPLSGYNEQFF.

V is TRBV19 and J is TRBJ2-1; possible D gene TRBD1, 6 bases. The CDR3 has 15 amino acids. Per germline, CDR1 LNHDA and CDR2 SQIVND (reference sequence). The V end was cut by 6 bases, the J end by 5 bases, with 17 bases between. The CDR3 region is CASSPQGRSHNEQFF. CDR3 nucleotides: TGTGCCAGTAGCCCACAGGGTCGGAGCCACAATGAGCAGTTCTTC.